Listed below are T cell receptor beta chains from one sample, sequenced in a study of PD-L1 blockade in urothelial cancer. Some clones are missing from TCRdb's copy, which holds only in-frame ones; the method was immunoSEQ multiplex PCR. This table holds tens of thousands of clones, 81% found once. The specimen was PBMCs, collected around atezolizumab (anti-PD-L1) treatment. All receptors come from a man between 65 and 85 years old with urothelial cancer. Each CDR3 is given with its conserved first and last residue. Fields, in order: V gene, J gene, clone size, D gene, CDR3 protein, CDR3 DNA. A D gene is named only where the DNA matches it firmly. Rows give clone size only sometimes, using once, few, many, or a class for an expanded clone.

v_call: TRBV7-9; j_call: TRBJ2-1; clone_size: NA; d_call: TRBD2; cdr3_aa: CASSLSGGAGYNEQFF; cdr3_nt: TGTGCCAGCAGCTTGAGCGGGGGGGCCGGGTACAATGAGCAGTTCTTC
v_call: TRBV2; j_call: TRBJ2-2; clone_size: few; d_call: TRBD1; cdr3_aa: CASLDRGGTGELFF; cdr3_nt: TGTGCCAGCCTGGACAGGGGAGGCACCGGGGAGCTGTTTTTT
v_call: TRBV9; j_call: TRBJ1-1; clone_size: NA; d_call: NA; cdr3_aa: CASSVAIGVDTEAFF; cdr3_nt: TGTGCCAGCAGCGTAGCGATAGGGGTAGACACTGAAGCTTTCTTT
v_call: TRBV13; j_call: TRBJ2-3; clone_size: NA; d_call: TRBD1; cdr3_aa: CASSQDRGRDTQYF; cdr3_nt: TGTGCCAGCAGCCAGGACAGGGGGCGAGATACGCAGTATTTT
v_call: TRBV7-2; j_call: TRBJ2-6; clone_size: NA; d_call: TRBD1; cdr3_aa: CASSPGTGTGANVLTF; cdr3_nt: TGTGCCAGCAGCCCGGGGACAGGGACTGGGGCCAACGTCCTGACTTTC
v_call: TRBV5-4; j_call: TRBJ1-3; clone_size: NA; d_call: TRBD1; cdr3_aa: CASSPGQPGNTIYF; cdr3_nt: TGTGCCAGCAGCCCGGGACAGCCGGGAAACACCATATATTTT
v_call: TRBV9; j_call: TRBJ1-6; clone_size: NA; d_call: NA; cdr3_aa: CASSAEAGGSYNSPLHF; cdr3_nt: TGTGCCAGCAGCGCCGAAGCGGGGGGCTCCTATAATTCACCCCTCCACTTT
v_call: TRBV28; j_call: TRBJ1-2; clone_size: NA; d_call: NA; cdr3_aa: CASSETGRGYGYTF; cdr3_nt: TGTGCCAGCAGTGAAACAGGGAGGGGGTATGGCTACACCTTC
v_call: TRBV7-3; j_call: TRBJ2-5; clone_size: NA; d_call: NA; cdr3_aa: CASSPSSRLDGQETQYF; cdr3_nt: TGTGCCAGCAGCCCCAGCTCCCGACTAGACGGACAAGAGACCCAGTACTTC
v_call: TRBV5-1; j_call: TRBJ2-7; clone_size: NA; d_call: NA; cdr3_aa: CASSLVQGEQYF; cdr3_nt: TGCGCCAGCAGCTTGGTGCAGGGGGAGCAGTACTTC
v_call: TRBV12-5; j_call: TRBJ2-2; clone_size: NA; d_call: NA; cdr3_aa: CASGQDLRAGELFF; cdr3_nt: TGTGCTAGTGGACAGGACCTTAGAGCCGGGGAGCTGTTTTTT
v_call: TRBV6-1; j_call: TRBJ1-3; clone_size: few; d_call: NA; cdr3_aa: CASAGNSGNTIYF; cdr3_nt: TGTGCCAGCGCGGGGAACTCTGGAAACACCATATATTTT
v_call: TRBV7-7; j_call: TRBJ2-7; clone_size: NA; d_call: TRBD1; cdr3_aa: CASSVDRGSGYGQYF; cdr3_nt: TGTGCTAGCAGTGTCGACAGGGGGTCAGGCTACGGGCAGTACTTC
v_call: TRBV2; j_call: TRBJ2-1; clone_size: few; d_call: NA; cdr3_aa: CASSPGVEQFF; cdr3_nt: TGTGCCAGTTCTCCGGGGGTTGAGCAGTTCTTC
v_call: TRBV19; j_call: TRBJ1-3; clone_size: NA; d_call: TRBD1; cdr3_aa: CASSSRDSYSGNTIYF; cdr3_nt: TGTGCCAGTAGTTCCAGGGACAGCTACTCTGGAAACACCATATATTTT
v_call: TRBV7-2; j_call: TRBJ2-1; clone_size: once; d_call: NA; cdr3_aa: CASSAFGYAYNEQFF; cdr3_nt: TGTGCCAGCAGCGCCTTCGGGTATGCCTACAATGAGCAGTTCTTC
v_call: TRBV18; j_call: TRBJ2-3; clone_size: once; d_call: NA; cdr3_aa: CASSPTSGKSTDTQYF; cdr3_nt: TGTGCCAGCTCACCGACGTCGGGGAAGAGCACAGATACGCAGTATTTT
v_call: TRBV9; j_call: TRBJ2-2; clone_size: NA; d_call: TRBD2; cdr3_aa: CASSVLAGAGELFF; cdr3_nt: TGTGCCAGCAGCGTATTAGCGGGGGCCGGGGAGCTGTTTTTT
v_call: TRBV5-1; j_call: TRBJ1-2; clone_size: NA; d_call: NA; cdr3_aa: CASTQDRIKGYTF; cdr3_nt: TGCGCCAGCACCCAGGACAGAATTAAGGGCTACACCTTC
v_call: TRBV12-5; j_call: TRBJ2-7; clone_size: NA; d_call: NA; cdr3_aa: CASGRGYLEQYF; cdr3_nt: TGTGCTAGTGGGCGCGGTTATCTCGAGCAGTACTTC
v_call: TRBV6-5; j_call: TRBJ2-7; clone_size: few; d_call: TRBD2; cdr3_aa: CASSPGLAGAYEQYF; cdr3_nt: TGTGCCAGCAGTCCGGGACTAGCGGGGGCCTACGAGCAGTACTTC
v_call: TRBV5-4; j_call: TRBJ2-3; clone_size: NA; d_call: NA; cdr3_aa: CASSPQGSHSTDTQYF; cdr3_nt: TGTGCCAGCAGCCCACAGGGATCTCATAGCACAGATACGCAGTATTTT
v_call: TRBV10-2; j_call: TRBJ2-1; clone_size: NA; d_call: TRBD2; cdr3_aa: CASSAGEAYNEQFF; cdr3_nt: TGCGCCAGTTCAGCGGGAGAAGCCTACAATGAGCAGTTCTTC
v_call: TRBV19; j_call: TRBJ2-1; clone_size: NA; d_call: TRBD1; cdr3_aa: CASSDRDNTYNEQFF; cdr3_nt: TGTGCCAGTTCTGACAGGGACAATACCTACAATGAGCAGTTCTTC
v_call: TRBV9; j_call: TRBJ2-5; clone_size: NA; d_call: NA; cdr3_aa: CASSPPAVNRVQETQYF; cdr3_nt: TGTGCCAGCAGCCCCCCCGCCGTGAACCGGGTTCAAGAGACCCAGTACTTC
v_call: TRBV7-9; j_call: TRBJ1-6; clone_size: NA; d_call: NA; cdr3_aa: CASSLEDIQNSPLHF; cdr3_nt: TGTGCCAGCAGCTTAGAGGACATTCAAAATTCACCCCTCCACTTT